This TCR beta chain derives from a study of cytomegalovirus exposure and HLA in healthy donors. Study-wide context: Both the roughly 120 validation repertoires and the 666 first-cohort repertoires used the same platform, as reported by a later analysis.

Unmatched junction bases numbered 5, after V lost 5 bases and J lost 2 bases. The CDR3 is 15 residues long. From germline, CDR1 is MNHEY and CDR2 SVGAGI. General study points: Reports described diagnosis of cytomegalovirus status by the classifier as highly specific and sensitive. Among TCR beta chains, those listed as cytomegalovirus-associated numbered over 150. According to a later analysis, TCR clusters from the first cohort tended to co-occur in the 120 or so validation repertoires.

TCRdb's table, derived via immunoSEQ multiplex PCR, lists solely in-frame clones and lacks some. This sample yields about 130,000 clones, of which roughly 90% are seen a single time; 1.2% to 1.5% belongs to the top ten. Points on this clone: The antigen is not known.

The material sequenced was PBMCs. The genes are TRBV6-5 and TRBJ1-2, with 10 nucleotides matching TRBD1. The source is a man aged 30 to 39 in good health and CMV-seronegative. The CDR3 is CASSRLTGGNYGYTF. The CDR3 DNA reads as TGTGCCAGCAGTCGTTTGACAGGGGGCAACTATGGCTACACCTTC.